This T cell receptor (beta chain) was found in a study of control samples from healthy donors and cancer patients. V dropped 7 bases and J dropped 4 bases, with 5 bases sitting between them. The CDR3 extends over 11 amino acids. Clones were sequenced by immunoSEQ multiplex PCR, and TCRdb holds only the in-frame ones, with some missing. The sample holds roughly 94,000 clones, around 85% seen once. The sequencing sample was made of PBMCs. The chain links TRBV12-3 or TRBV12-4 to TRBJ2-1; D not certain. The clonotype comes from a man aged 70-80 years with lung cancer. The CDR3 nucleotides read TGTGCCAGCAAACTTTACAATGAGCAGTTCTTC. Its translation is CASKLYNEQFF.